This is a list of T cell receptor beta chains from one sample in a study of blood T cell repertoires in COVID-19. Repertoires were generated with immunoSEQ multiplex PCR, while TCRdb's copy carries only in-frame clones and drops some. The sample gives roughly 92,000 clones, roughly 90% of which show up once; 4.3% is in the top ten. Sequences were obtained from peripheral blood. All receptors come from a woman older than 75 with active or convalescent COVID-19. CDR3s include the opening cysteine and the closing phenylalanine or tryptophan. Each record gives: V gene, D gene, clone size, J gene, CDR3 protein, CDR3 DNA. D genes are given only for firm matches. Part of the rows lack a size; the others show once, few, many or a class for expanded clones.

TRBV7-2,NA,NA,TRBJ2-1,CASSFSGSDEQFF,TGTGCCAGCAGCTTCTCAGGGTCGGATGAGCAGTTCTTC
TRBV6-5,NA,NA,TRBJ2-7,CASKLTAGEYEQYF,TGTGCCAGCAAGCTTACGGCAGGGGAGTACGAGCAGTACTTC
TRBV28,NA,NA,TRBJ1-2,CASSTGRYGYTF,TGTGCCAGCAGTACCGGTCGCTATGGCTACACCTTC
TRBV9,NA,NA,TRBJ2-2,CASSVVAADTGELFF,TGTGCCAGCAGCGTAGTGGCCGCGGACACCGGGGAGCTGTTTTTT
TRBV6-5,TRBD1,once,TRBJ2-2,CASRKTGGTGELFF,TGTGCCAGCAGAAAGACAGGGGGAACCGGGGAGCTGTTTTTT
TRBV7-2,TRBD2,NA,TRBJ2-5,CASSLVALAGDQTQYF,TGTGCCAGCAGCTTAGTCGCTCTAGCGGGAGACCAGACCCAGTACTTC
TRBV28,TRBD1,NA,TRBJ1-6,CASSRPQGAIDSPLHF,TGTGCCAGCAGCCGACCACAGGGGGCAATCGATTCACCCCTCCACTTT
TRBV19,NA,NA,TRBJ2-3,CATAEGGSDTQYF,TGTGCCACGGCAGAGGGGGGGTCAGATACGCAGTATTTT
TRBV7-9,NA,once,TRBJ1-4,CASSTGQPGNEKLFF,TGTGCCAGCAGCACAGGACAGCCAGGCAATGAAAAACTGTTTTTT
TRBV10-2,TRBD2,NA,TRBJ2-1,CASSESRTRITNEQFF,TGCGCCAGCAGTGAGTCCCGGACTAGGATAACGAATGAGCAGTTCTTC
TRBV6-5,NA,NA,TRBJ2-2,CASSYSRANTGELFF,TGTGCCAGCAGTTACTCCAGGGCGAACACCGGGGAGCTGTTTTTT
TRBV28,TRBD1,NA,TRBJ1-4,CASRRQGVNEKLFF,TGTGCCAGCAGGCGACAGGGTGTGAATGAAAAACTGTTTTTT
TRBV9,NA,NA,TRBJ1-6,CASSGQLSSPLHF,TGTGCCAGCAGCGGACAGCTTAGTTCACCCCTCCACTTT
TRBV6-2/TRBV6-3,NA,NA,TRBJ1-5,CASSPQNQPQHF,TGTGCCAGCAGCCCCCAGAATCAGCCCCAGCATTTT
TRBV24-1,TRBD1,NA,TRBJ2-7,CATSGDRVPYEQYF,TGTGCCACCAGTGGCGACAGGGTTCCCTACGAGCAGTACTTC
TRBV14,TRBD1,medium-sized,TRBJ1-2,CASSQVTTGGNYF,TGTGCCAGCAGCCAAGTGACGACAGGGGGCAATTACTTC
TRBV7-9,NA,NA,TRBJ2-2,CASSSVTYTGELFF,TGTGCCAGCAGCAGCGTAACATACACCGGGGAGCTGTTTTTT
TRBV5-1,NA,NA,TRBJ1-3,CASSLGATGNTIYF,TGCGCCAGCAGCCTCGGAGCGACGGGAAACACCATATATTTT
TRBV5-1,NA,NA,TRBJ1-4,CASSFQSTNEKLFF,TGCGCCAGCAGCTTCCAGTCAACTAATGAAAAACTGTTTTTT
TRBV10-3,TRBD1,NA,TRBJ1-5,CAISEEGAVDQPQHF,TGTGCCATCAGTGAGGAGGGGGCGGTGGATCAGCCCCAGCATTTT
TRBV25-1,TRBD2,NA,TRBJ2-1,CASTEMASGDNEQFF,TGTGCCAGCACCGAAATGGCTAGCGGGGACAATGAGCAGTTCTTC
TRBV7-2,NA,NA,TRBJ2-1,CASSLVGGTHNEEFF,TGTGCCAGCAGCTTAGTAGGCGGGACTCATAATGAGGAGTTCTTC
TRBV28,TRBD1,NA,TRBJ1-5,CASSLGQGLSNQPQHF,TGTGCCAGCAGTTTGGGACAGGGCCTTTCCAATCAGCCCCAGCATTTT
TRBV27,TRBD1,NA,TRBJ1-4,CASSPGTGLDEKLFF,TGTGCCAGCAGTCCCGGGACAGGGCTAGATGAAAAACTGTTTTTT
TRBV3-1/TRBV3-2,TRBD2,NA,TRBJ2-1,CASSQDVRLAGQQFF,TGTGCCAGCAGCCAAGACGTTCGACTAGCGGGACAGCAGTTCTTC
TRBV28,NA,NA,TRBJ2-7,CASSFHGESYEQYF,TGTGCCAGCAGTTTTCACGGGGAGTCCTACGAGCAGTACTTC
TRBV28,TRBD2,NA,TRBJ2-1,CASSLLTERDVDNEQFF,TGTGCCAGCAGTCTCTTGACAGAGCGGGATGTGGACAATGAGCAGTTCTTC
TRBV28,NA,NA,TRBJ2-7,CASSLWGRGLYEQYF,TGTGCCAGCAGTTTATGGGGACGGGGGTTGTACGAGCAGTACTTC
TRBV6-1,TRBD1,NA,TRBJ1-5,CASSVSGTASNQPQHF,TGTGCCAGCAGTGTCTCCGGGACAGCTAGCAATCAGCCCCAGCATTTT
TRBV18,TRBD2,NA,TRBJ2-1,CASSPWTSGRLNEQFF,TGTGCCAGCTCACCATGGACTAGCGGGAGACTAAATGAGCAGTTCTTC
TRBV10-2,NA,NA,TRBJ1-1,CASSGLGALTDKAFF,TGCGCCAGCAGTGGCTTGGGGGCCCTGACCGATAAAGCTTTCTTT
TRBV5-6,NA,NA,TRBJ2-5,CASSRAGQEDQETQYF,TGTGCCAGCAGCCGAGCGGGACAGGAGGATCAAGAGACCCAGTACTTC
TRBV29-1,NA,NA,TRBJ1-4,CSVETRDRGNEKLFF,TGCAGCGTTGAGACGCGGGACCGCGGGAATGAAAAACTGTTTTTT
TRBV6-2/TRBV6-3,NA,once,TRBJ1-1,CASSYWADPLNTEAFF,TGTGCCAGCAGTTATTGGGCAGATCCTTTGAACACTGAAGCTTTCTTT
TRBV25-1,NA,NA,TRBJ1-2,CASSESGGGYYGYTF,TGTGCCAGCAGTGAATCGGGGGGTGGGTACTATGGCTACACCTTC
TRBV5-1,NA,NA,TRBJ1-2,CASSLAGFGYTF,TGCGCCAGCAGCTTGGCCGGGTTCGGCTACACCTTC
TRBV10-2,NA,NA,TRBJ1-6,CASSSNRRQVPNSPLHF,TGCGCCAGCAGCTCTAATCGACGGCAGGTCCCAAATTCACCCCTCCACTTT
TRBV28,NA,NA,TRBJ1-2,CASKRGGYTF,TGTGCCAGCAAAAGGGGTGGCTACACCTTC
TRBV5-6,NA,NA,TRBJ1-1,CASSLRVNTEAFF,TGTGCCAGCAGCTTGAGAGTGAACACTGAAGCTTTCTTT
TRBV7-2,TRBD2,NA,TRBJ2-7,CASSITSLAGVHPYEQYF,TGTGCCAGCAGCATCACATCACTAGCGGGAGTTCACCCCTACGAGCAGTACTTC
TRBV5-1,NA,NA,TRBJ2-5,CASSRDSQETQYF,TGCGCCAGCAGTCGAGACAGTCAAGAGACCCAGTACTTC
TRBV5-1,NA,once,TRBJ2-5,CASSLEGQPGETQYF,TGCGCCAGCAGCTTGGAAGGACAGCCCGGAGAGACCCAGTACTTC
TRBV6-5,NA,once,TRBJ2-1,CASKSGNNEQFF,TGTGCCAGCAAATCCGGGAATAATGAGCAGTTCTTC
TRBV27,NA,NA,TRBJ2-3,CASSWPGTDTQYF,TGTGCCAGCAGTTGGCCCGGCACAGATACGCAGTATTTT
TRBV6-5,NA,NA,TRBJ1-1,CASTDRRGLNTEAFF,TGTGCCAGCACAGACAGGCGGGGGTTGAACACTGAAGCTTTCTTT
TRBV27,NA,NA,TRBJ1-1,CASSLGTGSNTEAFF,TGTGCCAGCAGTTTAGGCACAGGGTCGAACACTGAAGCTTTCTTT
TRBV4-3,TRBD2,NA,TRBJ2-7,CASSQDAVPRDLATSASYEQYF,TGCGCCAGCAGCCAGGATGCCGTCCCCAGGGACCTAGCTACTAGCGCCTCCTACGAGCAGTACTTC
TRBV5-1,NA,NA,TRBJ2-7,CASSLEGGYEQYF,TGCGCCAGCAGCTTGGAAGGGGGCTACGAGCAGTACTTC
TRBV28,NA,NA,TRBJ1-1,CASSWPRAMNTEAFF,TGTGCCAGCAGTTGGCCGCGAGCGATGAACACTGAAGCTTTCTTT